This T cell receptor beta chain was recovered during a study of control samples from healthy donors and cancer patients. The V and J ends lost 0 bases and 6 bases respectively, with 10 bases between them. The CDR3 is 13 residues long. CDR1 and CDR2 from the germline V gene are SGHNT and YYREEE (reference sequence). This clone was observed a handful of times. Generated by immunoSEQ multiplex PCR, the TCRdb table keeps only in-frame clones and is missing some. Of around 27,000 clones listed, 85% are singletons. The sample consisted of PBMCs. V usage is TRBV5-4 and J usage is TRBJ2-7, with D maybe TRBD2 (6 bases). This clonotype originated in a woman between 55 and 75 years old with head and neck cancer. CDR3 DNA: TGTGCCAGCAGCTTGGCTCGGGGAGGCGAGCAGTACTTC. Its translation: CASSLARGGEQYF.